Here is one T cell receptor beta chain with its context. Which antigen it targets is not known. No base quality information exists; no much larger clone differs at one position. Sequencer: Illumina HiSeq 2500. Quantitative 5'-RACE with molecular barcodes was the method used to prepare the TCR beta libraries. Regarding the original processing steps: A new computational method, built on a probabilistic model of VDJ rearrangement, was used to identify disease-linked TCR variants. TCRdb itself trimmed the public reads at Q25 with fastp, ran MiXCR and retained productive beta chains. Rows merge per CDR3 protein into single entries with the most common DNA and genes. TCRdb's processing, not the authors', yielded these V and J calls. This sample is represented by 130,000 or so distinct CDR3 sequences; about 15% of them were singletons. Roughly a third of the sample goes to the ten largest clones. Inclusive of the bounding cysteine and phenylalanine, the CDR3 is 14 residues long. Only the CDR3 region is kept as DNA, spanning 42 bases read in frame from base 1. V loses 0 bases of germline sequence and J loses 2 bases, and the interval between the two ends is 8 bases. From the germline V gene (reference sequence), CDR1 is WNHNN and CDR2 is SYGVQD.

The entry originates in a study of CD8 T cells in ankylosing spondylitis (dated by TCRdb to 2016 to 2017). Describing the broader study: The study profiled T cell receptor beta repertoires in healthy donors and ankylosing spondylitis patients to find disease-linked TCR variants. Peripheral blood was sampled, and synovial fluid was also collected from ankylosing spondylitis patients. The full study cohort was made up of about 25 ankylosing spondylitis patients and 108 healthy donors.

What the authors observed across the whole study: Significant enrichment of the disease-linked clones was reported in matched synovial fluid samples from ankylosing spondylitis patients. Blood from ankylosing spondylitis patients appeared to be characterized by a TCR beta motif composed of under ten highly homologous amino acid variants. The disease-linked clones had a CD8+ phenotype and were found at relatively low frequencies in peripheral blood. Some TCR beta motif variants had previously been reported in synovial fluid and blood of reactive arthritis patients, which suggested common disease-initiation mechanisms.

This receptor was taken from a male donor with ankylosing spondylitis. The rearrangement joined TRBV10-1 to TRBJ2-7, with TRBD1 tentatively as D gene (6 bases match). The material sequenced was blood, either unsorted or a sorted T cell fraction (not recorded which). The nucleotides are TGCGCCAGCAGTGAGTCGACAGGAGCCTACGAGCAGTACTTC. It specifies CASSESTGAYEQYF.